Each of the 8 T cell receptor beta chains below was sequenced from the same sample in a study of a mutant IDH1 vaccine in newly diagnosed glioma. This table comes from immunoSEQ multiplex PCR, and its TCRdb copy is limited to in-frame clones, with some not included. Found here are 50,000 to 65,000 clones, more than 80% of them singletons; the top ten hold under 20%. The time point here: baseline, week 1 (first vaccination visit). Treatment specified: pre-vaccination baseline after standard-of-care therapy. The source was PBMCs, collected from a glioma patient treated with radiotherapy, temozolomide or both. These receptors were taken from a young man with glioma.

This sequence joins TRBV6-5 and TRBJ1-5; D is uncertain. The CDR3 length is 13 residues. Trimming left V 6 bases short and J 6 bases short, with 12 bases between. Germline V gene data show CDR1 as MNHEY and CDR2 as SVGAGI. The CDR3 DNA is TGTGCCAGCAGACTGCACCGGAGTCAGCCCCAGCATTTT. This gives the protein CASRLHRSQPQHF.

The J gene is TRBJ1-1, the V gene TRBV7-2; tentative D call: TRBD1 (5 bases). The V gene lost 4 bases and the J gene lost 0 bases, with 12 bases spanning the gap. The CDR3 has 15 amino acids. CDR1 and CDR2 (germline): SGHTA, FQGNSA. CDR3 protein: CASSSSLGLNTEAFF. Here the CDR3 DNA reads TGTGCCAGCAGCTCATCTTTGGGACTGAACACTGAAGCTTTCTTT.

The genes are TRBV30 and TRBJ1-2, with unresolved D. The V end was cut by 0 bases, the J end by 8 bases, with 13 bases between. Germline values: CDR1 GTSNPN, CDR2 SVGIG (reference sequence). The CDR3 has 13 amino acids. Written as DNA, the CDR3 is TGTGCCTGGAGTGTTAATGCCCTGTGGGGCTACACCTTC. This codes for CAWSVNALWGYTF.

The rearrangement uses TRBV30 and TRBJ1-2; 7 nucleotides agree with TRBD1. The CDR3 length is 13 residues. Germline CDR1 and CDR2: GTSNPN and SVGIG (reference sequence). The V and J ends lost 1 base and 7 bases, in that order; junction bases with no gene match: 6. The chain's CDR3 is CAWSAATGSGYTF. For the CDR3, the DNA is TGTGCCTGGAGTGCGGCGACAGGGAGTGGCTACACCTTC.

This clone occurred a few times. This CDR3 is also generated by other DNA sequences in the sample. J is TRBJ1-1 and V is TRBV14; 7 bases are a match to TRBD1. Trimming at V came to 3 bases and at J to 5 bases, leaving 0 bases not matched to a gene. Per germline, CDR1 SGHDN and CDR2 FVKESK. The CDR3 contains 12 residues. CDR3 in amino acids: CASSHRGTEAFF. The CDR3 bases are TGTGCCAGCAGCCACAGGGGGACTGAAGCTTTCTTT. Complete variable domain (other parts from reference TRBV14 and TRBJ1-1): EAGVTQFPSHSVIEKGQTVTLRCDPISGHDNLYWYRRVMGKEIKFLLHFVKESKQDESGMPNNRFLAERTGGTYSTLKVQPAELEDSGVYFCASSHRGTEAFFGQGTRLTVV.

The chain employs TRBV9 and TRBJ2-7; a possible D gene is TRBD1 (6 bases). Germline V gene lookup returns CDR1 SGDLS and CDR2 YYNGEE. V was clipped by 0 bases and J by 5 bases, with 12 bases between them. This CDR3 has 14 residues. The CDR3 reads CASSVVGGADEQYF. The CDR3 nucleotides read TGTGCCAGCAGCGTAGTAGGGGGAGCGGACGAGCAGTACTTC.

V and J are TRBV11-2 and TRBJ1-4; D is possibly TRBD1 (5 bases). Germline V gene lookup returns CDR1 SGHAT and CDR2 FQNNGV. This CDR3 region has 15 residues. V dropped 3 bases and J dropped 3 bases, with 11 bases sitting between them. The CDR3 protein is CASSFYRGSNEKLFF. As DNA, the CDR3 is TGTGCCAGCAGCTTTTATAGGGGCTCTAATGAAAAACTGTTTTTT.

This clone was seen a single time. This CDR3 is CASSLAYRVGIYGYTF. The CDR3 DNA is TGTGCCAGCAGCTTAGCCTACAGGGTCGGAATCTATGGCTACACCTTC. V gene TRBV7-8 combines with J gene TRBJ1-2; possible D gene TRBD1, 6 bases. Deletions cut 0 bases from V and 4 bases from J, with 15 bases between. From germline, CDR1 is SGHVS and CDR2 FQNEAQ. CDR3 size: 16 residues. The whole variable domain, remainder taken from reference TRBV7-8 and TRBJ1-2, is GAGVSQSPRYKVAKRGQDVALRCDPISGHVSLFWYQQALGQGPEFLTYFQNEAQLDKSGLPSDRFFAERPEGSVSTLKIQRTQQEDSAVYLCASSLAYRVGIYGYTFGSGTRLTVV.